This is a list of T cell receptor beta chains from one sample in a study of neurological immune-mediated disorders. TCRdb reprocessed the 5' RACE reads via MiXCR and lists one record per CDR3 protein. Here the sample spans some 80,000 distinct CDR3 sequences, around 4.5% being singletons. The sample comprised PBMCs. All receptors derive from a woman aged 60 to 75 with multiple sclerosis. Each CDR3 is given with its conserved first and last residue. The order of the fields is D gene, V gene, J gene, clone size, CDR3 DNA, CDR3 protein. A D gene is named only where the DNA matches it firmly. Expanded clones get a size class; other rows say once, few or many, or leave the size out.

d_call: TRBD1; v_call: TRBV12-3/TRBV12-4; j_call: TRBJ1-2; clone_size: many; cdr3_nt: TGTGCCAGCAGGACTATCCCCACAGGGGGCTATGGCTACACCTTC; cdr3_aa: CASRTIPTGGYGYTF
d_call: .; v_call: TRBV27; j_call: TRBJ1-4; clone_size: many; cdr3_nt: TGTGCCAGCAGTTTGGCGGCAGTCGGTAATGAAAAACTGTTTTTT; cdr3_aa: CASSLAAVGNEKLFF
d_call: .; v_call: TRBV19; j_call: TRBJ1-2; clone_size: few; cdr3_nt: TGTGCCAGTAGTATAACGGGATCTGAATCCGGCTACACCTTC; cdr3_aa: CASSITGSESGYTF
d_call: TRBD2; v_call: TRBV9; j_call: TRBJ2-3; clone_size: many; cdr3_nt: TGTGCCAGCAGCACCCCAGCTAGCGGATACACAGATACGCAGTATTTT; cdr3_aa: CASSTPASGYTDTQYF
d_call: TRBD1; v_call: TRBV5-1; j_call: TRBJ1-1; clone_size: many; cdr3_nt: TGCGCCAGCAGCTTGGGGACAGGGCCACGTTTGGAAGCTGAAGCTTTCTTT; cdr3_aa: CASSLGTGPRLEAEAFF
d_call: TRBD1; v_call: TRBV6-5; j_call: TRBJ1-6; clone_size: many; cdr3_nt: TGTGCCAGCGGGGACAGGGGCAATTCACCCCTCCACTTT; cdr3_aa: CASGDRGNSPLHF
d_call: .; v_call: TRBV6-5; j_call: TRBJ2-6; clone_size: many; cdr3_nt: TGTGCCAGCACCCAGAGAATTGGGGCCAACGTCCTGACTTTC; cdr3_aa: CASTQRIGANVLTF
d_call: TRBD2; v_call: TRBV6-5; j_call: TRBJ2-5; clone_size: many; cdr3_nt: TGTGCCAGCAGCTCAACTAGCGGGGGGGCCCAAGAGACCCAGTACTTC; cdr3_aa: CASSSTSGGAQETQYF
d_call: TRBD1; v_call: TRBV20-1; j_call: TRBJ2-7; clone_size: .; cdr3_nt: TGCAGTGCTTATACAGGGGCTTACGAGCAGTACTTC; cdr3_aa: CSAYTGAYEQYF
d_call: .; v_call: TRBV12-3/TRBV12-4; j_call: TRBJ2-1; clone_size: many; cdr3_nt: TGTGCCAGCAGTTTAGGTAGATTTCATGAGCAGTTCTTC; cdr3_aa: CASSLGRFHEQFF
d_call: .; v_call: TRBV12-3/TRBV12-4; j_call: TRBJ1-6; clone_size: many; cdr3_nt: TGTGCCAGCAGTTTAGGACAGGAGTACTCCTATAATTCACCCCTCCACTTT; cdr3_aa: CASSLGQEYSYNSPLHF
d_call: .; v_call: TRBV7-6; j_call: TRBJ1-1; clone_size: many; cdr3_nt: TGTGCCAGCAGCTTAGCGCTTGGGGCAGGAGCTGAAGCTTTCTTT; cdr3_aa: CASSLALGAGAEAFF
d_call: TRBD2; v_call: TRBV12-5; j_call: TRBJ2-3; clone_size: many; cdr3_nt: TGTGCTAGTGGTTTGATAGCGGGGATCACAGATACGCAGTATTTT; cdr3_aa: CASGLIAGITDTQYF
d_call: .; v_call: TRBV3-1; j_call: TRBJ1-1; clone_size: few; cdr3_nt: TGTGCCAGCAGCCAGAGATGGCAGAACACTGAAGCTTTCTTT; cdr3_aa: CASSQRWQNTEAFF
d_call: TRBD1; v_call: TRBV20-1; j_call: TRBJ1-2; clone_size: many; cdr3_nt: TGCAGTGCTAGACTTTCCGGGACAGAGGAGGGCTTTGGCTACACCTTC; cdr3_aa: CSARLSGTEEGFGYTF
d_call: TRBD2; v_call: TRBV7-9; j_call: TRBJ2-1; clone_size: many; cdr3_nt: TGTGCCAGCAGCTTGGCCACTAGCGTCGATGAGCAGTTCTTC; cdr3_aa: CASSLATSVDEQFF
d_call: TRBD1; v_call: TRBV5-1; j_call: TRBJ1-4; clone_size: medium-sized; cdr3_nt: TGCGCCAGCAGCGAAACAGGGGTTTTGGAAAAACTGTTTTTT; cdr3_aa: CASSETGVLEKLFF
d_call: TRBD1; v_call: TRBV10-3; j_call: TRBJ1-2; clone_size: many; cdr3_nt: TGTGCCATCAGAGGGGACAGGGACATTCATCGGGATGGCTACACCTTC; cdr3_aa: CAIRGDRDIHRDGYTF
d_call: TRBD1; v_call: TRBV5-1; j_call: TRBJ2-5; clone_size: many; cdr3_nt: TGCGCCAGCGGGGTCGGACAGGGGACAATCCAAGAGACCCAGTACTTC; cdr3_aa: CASGVGQGTIQETQYF
d_call: TRBD1; v_call: TRBV20-1; j_call: TRBJ1-5; clone_size: many; cdr3_nt: TGCAGTGCTAGAGGGCTTCACGGACAGGTCGATCAGCCCCAGCATTTT; cdr3_aa: CSARGLHGQVDQPQHF
d_call: TRBD2; v_call: TRBV10-3; j_call: TRBJ2-3; clone_size: many; cdr3_nt: TGTGCCATCTGGGCGGGGGTCATCACAGATACGCAGTATTTT; cdr3_aa: CAIWAGVITDTQYF
d_call: TRBD1; v_call: TRBV25-1; j_call: TRBJ1-5; clone_size: many; cdr3_nt: TGTGCCAGCAGTGAGTTTACAGGGGGACAGCCCCAGCATTTT; cdr3_aa: CASSEFTGGQPQHF
d_call: .; v_call: TRBV12-3/TRBV12-4; j_call: TRBJ1-5; clone_size: many; cdr3_nt: TGTGCCAGCACCCCTAAGGGCGCGGGTCAGCCCCAGCATTTT; cdr3_aa: CASTPKGAGQPQHF
d_call: TRBD1; v_call: TRBV12-3/TRBV12-4; j_call: TRBJ2-7; clone_size: many; cdr3_nt: TGTGCCAGCAGTCGTGACAGGGGGGGGTACGAGCAGTACTTC; cdr3_aa: CASSRDRGGYEQYF
d_call: TRBD1; v_call: TRBV7-9; j_call: TRBJ1-1; clone_size: many; cdr3_nt: TGTGCCAGCAGCTTAACAGGGGAGGACACTGAAGCTTTCTTT; cdr3_aa: CASSLTGEDTEAFF
d_call: .; v_call: TRBV5-1; j_call: TRBJ2-5; clone_size: many; cdr3_nt: TGCGCCAGCAGCTGGTTACAGGGCGGCCTAAACCAAGAGACCCAGTACTTC; cdr3_aa: CASSWLQGGLNQETQYF
d_call: TRBD1; v_call: TRBV5-1; j_call: TRBJ1-2; clone_size: many; cdr3_nt: TGCGCCAGCAGCCTACCCGCACAGGGGAATGGCTACACCTTC; cdr3_aa: CASSLPAQGNGYTF
d_call: .; v_call: TRBV7-9; j_call: TRBJ1-6; clone_size: many; cdr3_nt: TGTGCCAGCAGCTTCGGATCTCAGGGAGGTTCACCCCTCCACTTT; cdr3_aa: CASSFGSQGGSPLHF
d_call: .; v_call: TRBV12-3/TRBV12-4; j_call: TRBJ1-1; clone_size: many; cdr3_nt: TGTGCCAGCGGAAGGATGAACACTGAAGCTTTCTTT; cdr3_aa: CASGRMNTEAFF
d_call: .; v_call: TRBV5-1; j_call: TRBJ2-5; clone_size: many; cdr3_nt: TGCGCCAGCAGCCCCGCGGGCACGGAGACCCAGTACTTC; cdr3_aa: CASSPAGTETQYF
d_call: TRBD1; v_call: TRBV6-4; j_call: TRBJ2-2; clone_size: many; cdr3_nt: TGTGCCAGCAGTGACAGGGGACAGGGATCCACCGGGGAGCTGTTTTTT; cdr3_aa: CASSDRGQGSTGELFF
d_call: TRBD1; v_call: TRBV14; j_call: TRBJ2-3; clone_size: .; cdr3_nt: TGTGCCAGCAGCCAACTCTCGGGACAGCACCTAGATACGCAGTATTTT; cdr3_aa: CASSQLSGQHLDTQYF
d_call: TRBD2; v_call: TRBV12-3/TRBV12-4; j_call: TRBJ2-5; clone_size: many; cdr3_nt: TGTGCCAGCAGACACAGCGGGGGGCCGATGTACCAAGAGACCCAGTACTTC; cdr3_aa: CASRHSGGPMYQETQYF
d_call: .; v_call: TRBV20-1; j_call: TRBJ2-1; clone_size: many; cdr3_nt: TGCAGTGCTAGGTACGGCACCTCCTACAATGAGCAGTTCTTC; cdr3_aa: CSARYGTSYNEQFF
d_call: TRBD2; v_call: TRBV5-5; j_call: TRBJ2-2; clone_size: many; cdr3_nt: TGTGCCAGCAGCTTCCCGACTAGCTGGGCCGGGGAGCTGTTTTTT; cdr3_aa: CASSFPTSWAGELFF
d_call: TRBD1; v_call: TRBV3-1; j_call: TRBJ2-6; clone_size: many; cdr3_nt: TGTGCCAGCAGCCTGGACAGGAACTCTGGGGCCAACGTCCTGACTTTC; cdr3_aa: CASSLDRNSGANVLTF
d_call: TRBD1; v_call: TRBV6-5; j_call: TRBJ1-2; clone_size: many; cdr3_nt: TGTGCCAGCGGCCCGGCGGGACAGGGGCTCCGAGGCTACACCTTC; cdr3_aa: CASGPAGQGLRGYTF